Listed here is a single T cell receptor beta chain. In the source study's methods: Scientists estimated how many nucleated cells there were by amplifying reference gene primers. Using immunoSEQ multiplex PCR, the repertoire was profiled, and TCRdb retains in-frame clones only, with some absent. That table is the source of V, J and clone size, and D and trimming were worked out from the DNA. Here the sample spans 250,000 to 300,000 clones, more than 85% being singletons. The ends were cut back, 1 base at V and 9 bases at J, with 7 bases in the middle. The CDR3 runs 12 residues. The germline CDR1 and CDR2 sequences are LGHNA and YSLEER. This sample stems from a study of blood T cell repertoires in COVID-19. For the study at large: From T cells, B-cell-depleted T cells, or PBMCs came the material, which was cDNA or gDNA.

This clonotype was obtained from a man in his late teens or twenties with active or convalescent COVID-19. This chain joins TRBV4-3 and TRBJ1-5; unclear D gene. Sequencing was done on a sample of peripheral blood. The CDR3, as DNA: TGCGCCAGCAGCCAAGCGTCCGGGCCCCAGCATTTT. Protein product: CASSQASGPQHF.